This TCR beta chain came from a study of T-cell reconstitution after alpha-beta-depleted transplantation in children. The sample holds many counts of this clonotype. Using unique molecular identifiers, the investigators prepared the TCRbeta library. TCRdb re-called the PCR reads with MiXCR, one entry per CDR3 protein. Here the sample spans about 610,000 distinct CDR3 sequences, about 11% being singletons. The sequenced sample was PBMCs from the stem cell graft donor, obtained from the stem cell graft. This receptor was obtained from a human donor who donated a stem cell graft to a child with acute myeloid leukemia.

In DNA form, the CDR3 reads TGTGCCATCAGTGAAGGGTGGGACGTGAACACCGGGGAGCTGTTTTTT. It encodes CAISEGWDVNTGELFF. This chain joins TRBV10-3 and TRBJ2-2, with D perhaps being TRBD1 or TRBD2 (5 bases each). Germline CDR1 is ENHRY and CDR2 is SYGVKD. The CDR3 runs 16 residues. The V and J ends lost 3 bases and 1 base respectively, with 12 bases between them.